Below, 29 T cell receptor beta chains from the same sample are listed, as sequenced in a study of blood T cell repertoires in COVID-19. The table came from immunoSEQ multiplex PCR; TCRdb's copy has only in-frame clones and leaves some out. The sample consists of over 400,000 clones, 85% to 90% of them appearing once. Sequencing input: peripheral blood. The source is a woman between 45 and 60 years old with COVID-19, enrolled during active disease.

The chain combines TRBV24-1 with TRBJ2-1; TRBD2 agrees at 7 bases. This CDR3 region has 16 residues. CDR1 and CDR2 from the germline V gene are KGHDR and SFDVKD. After removal of 3 bases from V and 5 bases from J, the junction contained 9 bases not matched to a gene. CDR3 amino acids: CATSDPLSGANNEQFF. The CDR3, as DNA: TGTGCCACCAGTGATCCCTTGAGCGGGGCAAACAATGAGCAGTTCTTC.

CDR3 sequence: CAWSPPNFLDRQINYGYTF. CDR3 in DNA: TGTGCCTGGAGTCCTCCCAACTTCTTAGACAGGCAGATTAACTATGGCTACACCTTC. V is TRBV30 and J is TRBJ1-2; weak D call: TRBD1 (6 bases). V lost 2 bases and J lost 1, with 26 bases in between. The germline CDR1 and CDR2 sequences are GTSNPN and SVGIG (reference sequence). The CDR3 sequence is 19 residues long.

This sequence joins TRBV3-1 (or the pseudogene TRBV3-2) and TRBJ1-1; TRBD1 might be the D (6 bases). The germline V and J ends were trimmed by 0 bases and 7 bases, with 9 bases remaining between them. The CDR3 has 13 residues. In germline, CDR1 is LGHDT, CDR2 YNNKEL (reference sequence). The CDR3 reads CASSQEGRGEAFF. CDR3 coding DNA: TGTGCCAGCAGCCAAGAGGGCAGGGGTGAAGCTTTCTTT.

The V and J genes are TRBV19 and TRBJ2-1, with 8 bases identical to TRBD1. The ends lost 3 bases at V and 5 bases at J; junction bases unmatched: 6. The length of the CDR3 is 15 residues. Germline values: CDR1 LNHDA, CDR2 SQIVND (reference sequence). CDR3 in amino acids: CASSIGQGAHNEQFF. In nucleotides, the CDR3 is TGTGCCAGTAGTATTGGGCAGGGGGCCCACAATGAGCAGTTCTTC.

The chain carries TRBV3-1 (or the pseudogene TRBV3-2) and TRBJ1-5; TRBD1 aligns across 7 bases. After removal of 2 bases from V and 3 bases from J, the junction contained 13 bases not matched to a gene. The CDR3 runs 18 residues. The germline gives CDR1 LGHDT, CDR2 YNNKEL (reference sequence). This chain's CDR3 is CASSQTLQGPGVNQPQHF. CDR3 bases: TGTGCCAGCAGCCAAACCTTACAGGGGCCGGGGGTCAATCAGCCCCAGCATTTT.

The chain has TRBV5-4 and TRBJ2-7, with 10 positions matching TRBD1. After removal of 2 bases from V and 1 base from J, the junction contained 3 bases not matched to a gene. The CDR3 is 15 residues long. Germline CDR1 and CDR2: SGHNT and YYREEE (reference sequence). The CDR3 DNA reads as TGTGCCAGCAGCTTAGGACAGGGGGAGTCCTACGAGCAGTACTTC. Its protein product is CASSLGQGESYEQYF.

This clone was detected once. The chain uses TRBV30 and TRBJ2-1; 13 nucleotides align to TRBD2. The CDR3 extends over 15 amino acids. V was clipped by 4 bases and J by 4 bases; unmatched bases: 4. CDR1 and CDR2 from the germline V gene are GTSNPN and SVGIG (reference sequence). In DNA, the CDR3 is TGTGCCTGGACTAGACTAGCGGGGGGATACAATGAGCAGTTCTTC. Translating it yields CAWTRLAGGYNEQFF.

The rearrangement links TRBV2 to TRBJ2-4, with 8 bases fitting TRBD1. From germline, CDR1 is SNHLY and CDR2 FYNNEI. The CDR3 runs 18 residues. J was trimmed by 1 base and V by 3 bases; bases with no gene match: 11. The CDR3 loop reads CASSDPPTGAIAKNIQYF. Here the CDR3 DNA reads TGTGCCAGCAGTGATCCACCGACAGGGGCCATCGCCAAAAACATTCAGTACTTC.

The chain recombines TRBV7-9 with TRBJ1-1, with 7 nucleotides matching TRBD1. With 3 bases clipped from V and 0 bases from J, the junction kept 7 bases outside the gene matches. CDR3 length: 16 residues. The germline V gene has CDR1 SEHNR and CDR2 FQNEAQ (reference sequence). In DNA, the CDR3 is TGTGCCAGCAGCTTTGGGACAGCTGCTATGAACACTGAAGCTTTCTTT. Translated: CASSFGTAAMNTEAFF.

This clone was seen a handful of times. The genes are TRBV30 and TRBJ1-1, with 9 nucleotides matching TRBD1. The J segment lost 5 bases and the V segment lost 5 bases, leaving 3 bases of the junction unmatched. Germline CDR1 is GTSNPN and CDR2 is SVGIG (reference sequence). The CDR3 consists of 12 residues. The CDR3 reads CAWDRGVTEAFF. The CDR3, as DNA: TGTGCCTGGGACAGGGGGGTGACTGAAGCTTTCTTT.

The sample holds a few counts of this clone. V and J are TRBV5-6 and TRBJ1-5; 11 bases agree with TRBD1. The CDR3 spans 15 residues. The germline CDR1 and CDR2 sequences are SGHDT and YYEEEE. V shed 0 bases, J shed 6 bases, and the junction held 2 bases outside the gene matches. For the CDR3, the DNA is TGTGCCAGCAGCTTGGGGACAGGGGGCAGTCAGCCCCAGCATTTT. This codes for CASSLGTGGSQPQHF.

The chain uses TRBV30 and TRBJ2-1, with a possible D match to TRBD2 (6 bases). The germline V gene encodes CDR1 GTSNPN and CDR2 SVGIG (reference sequence). V was cut by 5 bases and J by 4 bases, with 9 bases left in between. The CDR3 sequence is 12 residues long. The CDR3 protein is CAWAREYNEQFF. CDR3 coding DNA: TGTGCCTGGGCCCGGGAGTACAATGAGCAGTTCTTC. Full variable domain (missing parts from reference TRBV30 and TRBJ2-1): SQTIHQWPATLVQPVGSPLSLECTVEGTSNPNLYWYRQAAGRGLQLLFYSVGIGQISSEVPQNLSASRPQDRQFILSSKKLLLSDSGFYLCAWAREYNEQFFGPGTRLTVL.

The chain links TRBV2 to TRBJ2-7; 10 positions agree with TRBD1. V was pared by 7 bases and J by 7 bases, with 10 bases of the junction left unmatched. Looked up from germline, CDR1 is SNHLY and CDR2 is FYNNEI. The CDR3 is 14 residues long. The CDR3 DNA reads TGTGCCAGCACCCAGGGACAGGGGCCTCGGGAGCAGTACTTC. Residues: CASTQGQGPREQYF.

There are a few counts of this clone. The CDR3 protein is CSAGGSGGYTF. In nucleotides, the CDR3 is TGCAGTGCCGGAGGATCGGGTGGCTACACCTTC. The rearrangement uses TRBV20-1 and TRBJ1-2; D not resolved. The ends were cut back, 6 bases at V and 7 bases at J, with 12 bases in the middle. Germline values: CDR1 DFQATT, CDR2 SNEGSKA (reference sequence). The CDR3 runs 11 residues.

This chain links TRBV25-1 with TRBJ1-1; D is perhaps TRBD1 (5 bases). The CDR3 has 12 residues. V was pared by 6 bases and J by 6 bases, with 11 bases between. From germline, CDR1 is MGHDK and CDR2 SYGVNS. The CDR3 nucleotides are TGTGCCAGCAGGGAGGGGTGGGCTGAAGCTTTCTTT. It encodes CASREGWAEAFF.

In nucleotides, the CDR3 is TGTGCCAGCAGCCAAGCCAGAGGTGAAGCTTTCTTT. Translating gives CASSQARGEAFF. The chain couples TRBV3-1 (or the pseudogene TRBV3-2) to TRBJ1-1; D ambiguous. The germline V gene encodes CDR1 LGHDT and CDR2 YNNKEL (reference sequence). V gave up 1 base and J gave up 7 bases, with 7 bases separating them. The CDR3 has 12 residues.

V usage is TRBV2 and J usage is TRBJ2-2; maybe TRBD2 (6 bases). This CDR3 spans 13 amino acids. CDR1 is SNHLY and CDR2 is FYNNEI in the germline V gene. V shed 6 bases and J shed 7 bases, with 12 bases lying between them. The DNA of the CDR3 is TGTGCCAGCAGCGGGACTGGGGACGGGGAGCTGTTTTTT. Protein: CASSGTGDGELFF.

As regards this clone: Additional DNA sequences in this sample encode the identical CDR3. The chain has TRBV27 and TRBJ1-2; D gene unclear. This CDR3 is 12 amino acids long. CDR1 MNHEY and CDR2 SMNVEV come from the germline V gene (reference sequence). V was clipped by 6 bases and J by 0 bases, with 5 bases between them. CDR3 sequence (DNA): TGTGCCAGCAGGACTGCTAACTATGGCTACACCTTC. Encoded protein: CASRTANYGYTF.

V gene TRBV7-8 combines with J gene TRBJ1-4; weak D call: TRBD1 (5 bases). The V and J ends lost 6 bases and 7 bases respectively, with 12 bases between them. Per the germline V gene, CDR1 is SGHVS and CDR2 is FQNEAQ. The CDR3 has 13 residues. CDR3: CASRLGASEKLFF. In nucleotides, the CDR3 is TGTGCCAGCAGGCTAGGGGCAAGTGAAAAACTGTTTTTT.

Of note for this clone: The sample has other DNA sequences that encode this CDR3 too. The genes are TRBV30 and TRBJ1-5; D is unresolved. Germline-derived CDR1 and CDR2 are GTSNPN and SVGIG (reference sequence). V was shortened by 0 bases and J by 7 bases, with 10 bases between the two germline ends. This CDR3 spans 13 amino acids. CDR3 DNA sequence: TGTGCCTGGAGTGTAAACGGGAACCAGCCCCAGCATTTT. Its protein product is CAWSVNGNQPQHF.

A single count supports this clone. The chain combines TRBV5-1 with TRBJ2-2; 9 positions agree with TRBD1. The length of the CDR3 is 16 residues. Trimming at V came to 4 bases and at J to 2 bases, leaving 6 bases not matched to a gene. CDR1 is SGHRS and CDR2 is YFSETQ in the germline V gene. CDR3 in amino acids: CASSPRTGANTGELFF. Written as DNA, the CDR3 is TGCGCCAGCAGCCCGAGGACAGGGGCAAACACCGGGGAGCTGTTTTTT.

The sample holds one count of this clone. The chain employs TRBV6-5 and TRBJ1-5; TRBD1 might be the D (5 bases). The CDR3 has 14 amino acids. The V gene lost 7 bases and the J gene lost 7 bases, with 17 bases spanning the gap. The germline V gene has CDR1 MNHEY and CDR2 SVGAGI. DNA for the CDR3: TGTGCCAGCATCCCCAGGGAGGGAAGGCAGCCCCAGCATTTT. Protein: CASIPREGRQPQHF.

This clone has more than one count but fewer than ten. The chain links TRBV2 to TRBJ1-1; a possible D gene is TRBD1 (5 bases). CDR1 SNHLY and CDR2 FYNNEI come from the germline V gene. This CDR3 is built from 13 residues. Between the trimmed V and J ends, which lost 10 bases and 4 bases, there was a span of 16 bases. CDR3 residues: CAISWGGATEAFF. CDR3 nucleotide sequence: TGTGCCATTTCCTGGGGGGGAGCCACTGAAGCTTTCTTT.

The V call is TRBV9, the J call TRBJ2-2, with D perhaps matching TRBD1 (5 bases). The CDR3 contains 13 residues. CDR1 SGDLS and CDR2 YYNGEE come from the germline V gene. Trimming removed 3 bases from V and 6 bases from J, with 9 bases in between. The CDR3: CASSARQPGELFF. The CDR3 DNA follows: TGTGCCAGCAGCGCCCGACAGCCCGGGGAGCTGTTTTTT.

V gene TRBV6-5 combines with J gene TRBJ1-6, with TRBD1 identical over 9 bases. Germline trimming cut 2 bases from V and 14 bases from J; bases unmatched to any gene: 13. From germline, CDR1 is MNHEY and CDR2 SVGAGI. The length of the CDR3 is 16 residues. The CDR3 sequence: CASSYRPGQGFPALHF. The CDR3 region has the DNA TGTGCCAGCAGTTACCGACCGGGACAGGGATTTCCGGCCCTCCACTTT.

V gene TRBV6-1 combines with J gene TRBJ1-1, with D possibly matching TRBD1 (5 bases). Germline V CDR1 and CDR2: MNHNS, SASEGT. With 2 bases removed from V and 1 base from J, the gap between germline ends came to 11 bases. This CDR3 region has 15 residues. This chain's CDR3 is CASSEWQGTNTEAFF. Written as DNA, the CDR3 is TGTGCCAGCAGTGAATGGCAGGGAACGAACACTGAAGCTTTCTTT.

The genes are TRBV5-6 and TRBJ1-2, with unresolved D. The CDR3 length is 15 residues. Germline CDR1 SGHDT, CDR2 YYEEEE. The V gene lost 4 bases and the J gene lost 8 bases, with 21 bases spanning the gap. The CDR3 DNA sequence: TGTGCCAGCAGCATGAGGTCGGTAACAAGCAGAGGCTACACCTTC. Its protein product is CASSMRSVTSRGYTF.

This clone was recorded once. Other DNA sequences in this specimen translate into the identical CDR3. The J gene is TRBJ1-1, the V gene TRBV20-1; no clear D. The CDR3 sequence is 11 residues long. Looked up from germline, CDR1 is DFQATT and CDR2 is SNEGSKA (reference sequence). Between the trimmed V and J ends, which lost 5 bases and 1 base, there was a span of 5 bases. The CDR3 nucleotides are TGCAGTGCTGTCAGGAACACTGAAGCTTTCTTT. This encodes CSAVRNTEAFF.

CDR3 DNA: TGCGCCAGCAGCCAGACAGGGAATCAGCCCCAGCATTTT. Protein: CASSQTGNQPQHF. The chain is built from TRBV5-1 and TRBJ1-5; TRBD1 matches 7 bases. The ends lost 4 bases at V and 4 bases at J; junction bases unmatched: 2. The CDR3 consists of 13 residues. CDR1 and CDR2 from the germline V gene are SGHRS and YFSETQ.